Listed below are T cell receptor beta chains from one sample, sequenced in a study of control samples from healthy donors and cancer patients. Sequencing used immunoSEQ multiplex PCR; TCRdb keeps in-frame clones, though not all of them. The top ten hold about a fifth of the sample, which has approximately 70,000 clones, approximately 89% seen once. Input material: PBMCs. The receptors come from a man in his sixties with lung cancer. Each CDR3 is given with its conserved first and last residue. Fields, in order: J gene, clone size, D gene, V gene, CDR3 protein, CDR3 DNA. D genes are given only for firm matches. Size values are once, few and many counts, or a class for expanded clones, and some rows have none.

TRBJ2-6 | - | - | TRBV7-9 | CASSQSSGANVLTF | TGTGCCAGCAGCCAGAGCTCTGGGGCCAACGTCCTGACTTTC
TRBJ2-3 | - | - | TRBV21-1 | CASTQRGWWRTDTQYF | TGTGCCAGCACCCAGCGAGGGTGGTGGAGAACAGATACGCAGTATTTT
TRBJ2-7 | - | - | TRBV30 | CAWSAGLTWIQAYEQYF | TGTGCCTGGAGCGCGGGTCTTACATGGATCCAAGCTTACGAGCAGTACTTC
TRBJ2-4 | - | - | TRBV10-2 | CASRETGLGNIQYF | TGCGCCAGCAGGGAGACAGGTCTCGGAAACATTCAGTACTTC
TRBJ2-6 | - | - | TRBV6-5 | CASTGTSGANVLTF | TGTGCCAGCACGGGGACCTCTGGGGCCAACGTCCTGACTTTC
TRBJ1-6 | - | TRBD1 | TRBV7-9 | CASSLDPGGGSPLHF | TGTGCCAGCAGCTTAGATCCAGGGGGTGGGTCACCCCTCCACTTT
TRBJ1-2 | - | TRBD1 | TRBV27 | CASSLLGTGNTYGYTF | TGTGCCAGCAGTTTACTCGGGACAGGAAATACCTATGGCTACACCTTC
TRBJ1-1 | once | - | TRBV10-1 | CASKATVNTEAFF | TGCGCCAGCAAAGCGACTGTTAACACTGAAGCTTTCTTT
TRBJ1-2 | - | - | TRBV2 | CASSGYTGYGYTF | TGTGCCAGCAGCGGATACACAGGGTATGGCTACACCTTC
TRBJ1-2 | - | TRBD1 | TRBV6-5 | CASSTGDYGYTF | TGTGCCAGTTCGACAGGGGACTATGGCTACACCTTC
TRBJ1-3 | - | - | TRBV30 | CAWRYPGNAGNTIYF | TGTGCCTGGAGATACCCAGGAAACGCTGGAAACACCATATATTTT
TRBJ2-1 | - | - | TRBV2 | CASSEMPGGNEQFF | TGTGCCAGCAGTGAAATGCCAGGTGGAAATGAGCAGTTCTTC
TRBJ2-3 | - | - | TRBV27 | CASSLGPIRDTQYF | TGTGCCAGCAGCCTCGGGCCGATAAGAGATACGCAGTATTTT